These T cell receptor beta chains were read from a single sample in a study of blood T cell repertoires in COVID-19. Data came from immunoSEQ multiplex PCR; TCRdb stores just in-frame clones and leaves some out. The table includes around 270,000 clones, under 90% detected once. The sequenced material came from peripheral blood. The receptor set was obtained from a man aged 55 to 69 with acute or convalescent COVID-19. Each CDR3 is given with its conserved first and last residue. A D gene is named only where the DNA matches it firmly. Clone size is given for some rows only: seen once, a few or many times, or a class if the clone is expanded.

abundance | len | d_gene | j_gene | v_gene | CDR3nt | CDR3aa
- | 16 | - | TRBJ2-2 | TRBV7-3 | TGTGCCAGCAGCCTCACGACGGGACTGGGGGCCGGGGAGCTGTTTTTT | CASSLTTGLGAGELFF
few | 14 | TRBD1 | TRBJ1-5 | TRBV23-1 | TGCGCCAGCTCCACGGACAGGGGAGGAGGGCCCCAGCATTTT | CASSTDRGGGPQHF
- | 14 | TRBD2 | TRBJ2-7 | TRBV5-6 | TGTGCCAGCAGCTCGCCGGGACTATCCTACGAGCAGTACTTC | CASSSPGLSYEQYF
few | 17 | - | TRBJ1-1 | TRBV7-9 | TGTGCCAGCAGCTCCGATCGCGTCACAGGGCTGGACACTGAAGCTTTCTTT | CASSSDRVTGLDTEAFF
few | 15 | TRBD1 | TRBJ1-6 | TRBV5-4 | TGTGCCAGCAGCTTGCGGACAGGGAATAATTCACCCCTCCACTTT | CASSLRTGNNSPLHF
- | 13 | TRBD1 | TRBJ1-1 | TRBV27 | TGTGCCAGCCAGACAGGGGGGAACACTGAAGCTTTCTTT | CASQTGGNTEAFF
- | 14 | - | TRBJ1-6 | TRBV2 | TGTGCCAGCAACCCTCTACGGGGAAATTCACCCCTCCACTTT | CASNPLRGNSPLHF
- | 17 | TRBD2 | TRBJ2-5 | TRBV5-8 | TGTGCCAGCAGCTTGGCCGTACTAGCGGGGCCCCAAGAGACCCAGTACTTC | CASSLAVLAGPQETQYF
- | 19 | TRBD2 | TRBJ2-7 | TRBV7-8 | TGTGCCAGCAGCCGTTCGTTCGCCGGGACTAGCGGATTCCGCTACGAGCAGTACTTC | CASSRSFAGTSGFRYEQYF
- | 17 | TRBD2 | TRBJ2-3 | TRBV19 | TGTGCCAGTAGTACCTCTCGGACTAGCGGAATCACAGATACGCAGTATTTT | CASSTSRTSGITDTQYF
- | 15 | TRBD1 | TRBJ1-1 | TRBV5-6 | TGTGCCAGCAGCTTGGGGGGTGACTGGGACAGTGAAGCTTTCTTT | CASSLGGDWDSEAFF
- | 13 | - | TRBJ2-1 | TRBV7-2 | TGTGCCAGCAGCTTCGGACAGTACAATGAGCAGTTCTTC | CASSFGQYNEQFF
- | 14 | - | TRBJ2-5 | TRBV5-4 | TGTGCCAGCAGCTTGGGACAGACCGGAGAGACCCAGTACTTC | CASSLGQTGETQYF
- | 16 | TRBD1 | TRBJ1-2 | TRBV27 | TGTGCCAGCAGTTTCGGGACAGGGGGGAATAACTATGGCTACACCTTC | CASSFGTGGNNYGYTF
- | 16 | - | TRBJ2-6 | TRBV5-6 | TGTGCCAGCAGCTTGGACGGAGGCTCTGGGGCCAACGTCCTGACTTTC | CASSLDGGSGANVLTF
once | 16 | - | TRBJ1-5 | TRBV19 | TGTGCCAGTAGTCCCTGGACAGAGTATAGCAATCAGCCCCAGCATTTT | CASSPWTEYSNQPQHF
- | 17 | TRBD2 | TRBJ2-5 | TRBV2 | TGTGCCAGCAGTGAGGCGGGGAAGACTAGCCCCCAAGAGACCCAGTACTTC | CASSEAGKTSPQETQYF
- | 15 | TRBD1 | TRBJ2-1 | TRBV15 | TGTGCCACCAGCTCACGGGACAGGGCCGACAATGAGCAGTTCTTC | CATSSRDRADNEQFF
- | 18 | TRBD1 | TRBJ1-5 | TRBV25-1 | TGTGCCAGCAGTGCGGGGACAGGGGTTGTAGGGGGCAATCAGCCCCAGCATTTT | CASSAGTGVVGGNQPQHF
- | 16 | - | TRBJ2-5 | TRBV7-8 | TGTGCCAGCAGCTTCACGGACGTAGGGGTCCAAGAGACCCAGTACTTC | CASSFTDVGVQETQYF
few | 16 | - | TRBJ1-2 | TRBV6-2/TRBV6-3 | TGTGCCAGCAGTTACTCGGCAGGGAGGGATAGCTATGGCTACACCTTC | CASSYSAGRDSYGYTF
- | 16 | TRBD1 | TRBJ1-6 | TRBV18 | TGTGCCAGCTCGCCGACAGGGACAAGGTATAATTCACCCCTCCACTTT | CASSPTGTRYNSPLHF
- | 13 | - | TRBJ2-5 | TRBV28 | TGTGCCAGCAGTTTTTACAGACAAGAGACCCAGTACTTC | CASSFYRQETQYF
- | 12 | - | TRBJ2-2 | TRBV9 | TGTGCCAGCAGCCAAGCTACCGGGGAGCTGTTTTTT | CASSQATGELFF
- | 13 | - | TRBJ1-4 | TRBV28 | TGTGCCAGCAGTTTTGTGCAGCGGGAAAAACTGTTTTTT | CASSFVQREKLFF
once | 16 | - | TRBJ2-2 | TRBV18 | TGTGCCAGCTCACCGTTACAGGGCGCGAACACCGGGGAGCTGTTTTTT | CASSPLQGANTGELFF
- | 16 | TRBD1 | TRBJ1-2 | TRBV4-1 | TGCGCCAGCAGCCAAGATCGGTGGACAGGTTATTATGGCTACACCTTC | CASSQDRWTGYYGYTF
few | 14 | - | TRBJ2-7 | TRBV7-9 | TGTGCCAGCACCCGTGCCGGGGGCTCCTACGAGCAGTACTTC | CASTRAGGSYEQYF
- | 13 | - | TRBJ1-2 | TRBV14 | TGTGCCAGCAGCCAAACACACAGAGGGGGCTACACCTTC | CASSQTHRGGYTF
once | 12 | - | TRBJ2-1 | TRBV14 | TGTGCCAGCAGCCACTCGACAGGTGAGCAGTTCTTC | CASSHSTGEQFF
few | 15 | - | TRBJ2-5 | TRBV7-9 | TGTGCCAGCAGCTTAGCGCTTAGCAGGGGAGAGACCCAGTACTTC | CASSLALSRGETQYF
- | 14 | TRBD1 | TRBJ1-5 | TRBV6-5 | TGTGCCAGCAGTAAGGACAGGGTCCTTCAGCCCCAGCATTTT | CASSKDRVLQPQHF
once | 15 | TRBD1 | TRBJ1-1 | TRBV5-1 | TGCGCCAGCAGCTTAGAGGGACAGATGAACACTGAAGCTTTCTTT | CASSLEGQMNTEAFF
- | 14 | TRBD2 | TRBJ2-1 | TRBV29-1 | TGCAGCGTTGATAGGGGACTAGCGGAGTTGGGGCAGTTCTTC | CSVDRGLAELGQFF
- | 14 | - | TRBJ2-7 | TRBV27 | TGTGCCAGCAGTTTACGGCAGGATCGCTACGAGCAGTACTTC | CASSLRQDRYEQYF
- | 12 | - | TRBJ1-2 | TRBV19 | TGTGCCAGTAGGGTGACAAACTATGGCTACACCTTC | CASRVTNYGYTF
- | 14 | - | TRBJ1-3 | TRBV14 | TGTGCCAGCAGGTTCGGGGGACCTAGAAACACCATATATTTT | CASRFGGPRNTIYF
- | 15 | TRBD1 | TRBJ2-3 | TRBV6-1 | TGTGCCAGCAGCAAGGACAGGGCTGACACAGATACGCAGTATTTT | CASSKDRADTDTQYF
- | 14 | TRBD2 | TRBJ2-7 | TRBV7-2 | TGTGCCAGCAGCTTGGCTAGCGGGAATTACGAGCAGTACTTC | CASSLASGNYEQYF
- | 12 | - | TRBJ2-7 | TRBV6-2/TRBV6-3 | TGTGCCAGCAGTTACAGCGTTAACGAGCAGTACTTC | CASSYSVNEQYF
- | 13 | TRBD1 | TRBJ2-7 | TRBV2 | TGTGCCAGCAGAACAGGGGTCTCCTACGAGCAGTACTTC | CASRTGVSYEQYF
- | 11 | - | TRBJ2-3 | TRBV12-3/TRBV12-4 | TGTGCCAGCAGTTTAATGGCGGGGCAGTATTTT | CASSLMAGQYF
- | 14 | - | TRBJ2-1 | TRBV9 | TGTGCCAGCAGCCCCCAAGCCGGGGTCCATGAGCAGTTCTTC | CASSPQAGVHEQFF
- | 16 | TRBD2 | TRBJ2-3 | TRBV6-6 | TGTGCCAGCAGTTGGACTAGCGGCACTAGCACAGATACGCAGTATTTT | CASSWTSGTSTDTQYF
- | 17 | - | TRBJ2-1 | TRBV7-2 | TGTGCCAGCAGCTTAGACGCGGTTGGCGGGTGGAAAAATGAGCAGTTCTTC | CASSLDAVGGWKNEQFF
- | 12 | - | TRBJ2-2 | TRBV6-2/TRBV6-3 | TGTGCCAGCAGTAGGGGAGGCGGGGAGCTGTTTTTT | CASSRGGGELFF
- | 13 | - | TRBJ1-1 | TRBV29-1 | TGCAGCGTTGGGAGGGGTCTGAACACTGAAGCTTTCTTT | CSVGRGLNTEAFF
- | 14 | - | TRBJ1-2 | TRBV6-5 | TGTGCCAGCAGTTACTCGGCACAAAACTATGGCTACACCTTC | CASSYSAQNYGYTF
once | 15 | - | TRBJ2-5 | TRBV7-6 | TGTGCCAGCAGCTTAGAGATCAGTGGCGGGGAGACCCAGTACTTC | CASSLEISGGETQYF
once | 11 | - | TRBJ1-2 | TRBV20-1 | TGCAGTGCTAGGCAGGACTATGGCTACACCTTC | CSARQDYGYTF
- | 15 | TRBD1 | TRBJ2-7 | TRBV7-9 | TGTGCCAGCAGCGCCGACAGGGGGAGCTCCTACGAGCAGTACTTC | CASSADRGSSYEQYF
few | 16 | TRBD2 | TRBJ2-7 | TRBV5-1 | TGCGCCAGCAGCTCCGGTGGGGCGGGAGGTTCCTACGAGCAGTACTTC | CASSSGGAGGSYEQYF
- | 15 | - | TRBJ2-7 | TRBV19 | TGTGCCAGTAGTATGGGGCGGACCCGGGCTCACGAGCAGTACTTC | CASSMGRTRAHEQYF
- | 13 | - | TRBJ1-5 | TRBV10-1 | TGCGCCACGCTAGGGGGTTCGGAGCAGCCCCAGCATTTT | CATLGGSEQPQHF